This T cell receptor (beta chain) stems from a study of shared clonotypes between healthy human individuals. Study context: Ranging from 18 to 49 in age, donors were a couple of women and a few men.

Germline assignment: CDR1 ENHRY and CDR2 SYGVKD. This CDR3 contains 13 residues. The V and J ends lost 7 bases and 7 bases respectively, with 13 bases between them. This was a deep-level run. Splitting of each subset's genomic DNA was done evenly across several immunoSEQ plates. Each unsorted PBMC replicate got 300 ng genomic DNA, around 30,000 genomes. TCRdb keeps only in-frame clones here, not all; method: immunoSEQ multiplex PCR. The data contain 400,000 to 600,000 clones, around 75% of them singletons. This receptor was identified in a woman aged 40 to 49 in good health. Some clones in this sample may be carry-over from other donors' samples. This chain links TRBV10-3 with TRBJ1-4; TRBD1 is a possible D gene (5 bases). The source material was PBMCs. The CDR3 sequence is CAINQGESEKLFF. CDR3 nucleotides: TGTGCCATCAACCAGGGTGAATCTGAAAAACTGTTTTTT.